This T cell receptor (beta chain) came from a study of T cells in localized non-small cell lung cancer. Between the trimmed V and J ends, which lost 1 base and 5 bases, there was a span of 12 bases. CDR1 is SGHDT, CDR2 YYEEEE, per germline. The CDR3 totals 14 residues. Produced via immunoSEQ multiplex PCR; TCRdb's table is partial and in-frame only. Seen here are 45,000 to 70,000 clones, more than 80% observed once, and the top ten hold roughly 5.5%. This TCR came from a woman aged 40 to 75 with stage I lung adenocarcinoma. This sample comprised peripheral blood, obtained before any cancer treatment. This chain connects TRBV5-6 to TRBJ1-2; D remains unclear. CDR3 coding DNA: TGTGCCAGCAGCTTGCTATCAGACTTGTATGGCTACACCTTC. It codes for CASSLLSDLYGYTF.